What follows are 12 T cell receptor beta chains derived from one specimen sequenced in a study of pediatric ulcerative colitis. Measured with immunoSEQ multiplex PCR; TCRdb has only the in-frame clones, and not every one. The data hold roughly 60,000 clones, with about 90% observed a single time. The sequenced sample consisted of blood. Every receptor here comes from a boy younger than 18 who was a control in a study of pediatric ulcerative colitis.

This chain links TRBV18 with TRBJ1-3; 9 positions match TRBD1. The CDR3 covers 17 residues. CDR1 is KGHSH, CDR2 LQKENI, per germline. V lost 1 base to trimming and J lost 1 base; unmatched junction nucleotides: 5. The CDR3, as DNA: TGTGCCAGCTCACCACTTAGGACAGGGGTTTCTGGAAACACCATATATTTT. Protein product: CASSPLRTGVSGNTIYF.

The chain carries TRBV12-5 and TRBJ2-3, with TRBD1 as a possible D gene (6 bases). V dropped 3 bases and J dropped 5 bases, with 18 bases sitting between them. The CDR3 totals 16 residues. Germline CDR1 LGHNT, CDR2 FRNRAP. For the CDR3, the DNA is TGTGCTAGTGGTTTTGAGCTATACAGGGTGGGAGATACGCAGTATTTT. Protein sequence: CASGFELYRVGDTQYF.

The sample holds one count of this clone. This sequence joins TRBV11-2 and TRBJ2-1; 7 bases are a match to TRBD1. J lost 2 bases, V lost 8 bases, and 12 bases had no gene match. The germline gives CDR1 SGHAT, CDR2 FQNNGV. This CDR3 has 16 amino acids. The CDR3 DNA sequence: TGTGCCAGCTCAGGGGGAAACCTGTTAACCTACAATGAGCAGTTCTTC. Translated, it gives CASSGGNLLTYNEQFF.

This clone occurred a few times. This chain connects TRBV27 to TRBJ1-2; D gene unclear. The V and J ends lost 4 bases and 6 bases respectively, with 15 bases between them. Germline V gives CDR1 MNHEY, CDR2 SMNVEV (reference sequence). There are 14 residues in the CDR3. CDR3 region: CASSSLRTGHGYTF. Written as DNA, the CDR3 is TGTGCCAGCAGTTCCCTTCGGACGGGTCATGGCTACACCTTC.

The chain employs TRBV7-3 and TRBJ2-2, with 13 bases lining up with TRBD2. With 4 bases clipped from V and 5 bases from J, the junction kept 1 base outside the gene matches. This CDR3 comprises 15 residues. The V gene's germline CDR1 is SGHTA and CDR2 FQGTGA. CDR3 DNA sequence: TGTGCCAGCAGCTCGGGACTAGCGGGGACCGGGGAGCTGTTTTTT. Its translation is CASSSGLAGTGELFF. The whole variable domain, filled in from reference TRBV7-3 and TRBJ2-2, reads GAGVSQTPSNKVTEKGKYVELRCDPISGHTALYWYRQSLGQGPEFLIYFQGTGAADDSGLPNDRFFAVRPEGSVSTLKIQRTERGDSAVYLCASSSGLAGTGELFFGEGSRLTVL.

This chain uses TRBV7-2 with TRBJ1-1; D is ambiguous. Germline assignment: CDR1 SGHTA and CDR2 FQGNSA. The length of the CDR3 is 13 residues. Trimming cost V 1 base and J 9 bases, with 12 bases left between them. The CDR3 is CASSLVGGEKAFF. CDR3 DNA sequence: TGTGCCAGCAGCTTAGTTGGCGGGGAGAAAGCTTTCTTT.

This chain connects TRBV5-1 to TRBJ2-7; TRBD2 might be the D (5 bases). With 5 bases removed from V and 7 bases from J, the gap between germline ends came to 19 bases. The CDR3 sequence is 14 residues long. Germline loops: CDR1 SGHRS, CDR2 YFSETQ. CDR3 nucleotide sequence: TGCGCCAGCAGTTCAGTTGGAAAACCGGGGGAGCAGTACTTC. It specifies CASSSVGKPGEQYF.

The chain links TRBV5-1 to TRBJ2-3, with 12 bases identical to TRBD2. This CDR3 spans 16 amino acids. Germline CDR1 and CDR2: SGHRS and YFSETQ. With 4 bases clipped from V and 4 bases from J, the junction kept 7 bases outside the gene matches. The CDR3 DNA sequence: TGCGCCAGCAGCATCGCGACTAGCGGGAGCGCAGATACGCAGTATTTT. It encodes CASSIATSGSADTQYF.

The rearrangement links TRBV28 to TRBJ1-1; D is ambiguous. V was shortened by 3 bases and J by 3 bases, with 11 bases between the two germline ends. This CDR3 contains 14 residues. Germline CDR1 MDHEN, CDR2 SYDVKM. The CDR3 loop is CASSFKGLYTEAFF. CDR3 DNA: TGTGCCAGCAGTTTCAAGGGTTTATACACTGAAGCTTTCTTT.

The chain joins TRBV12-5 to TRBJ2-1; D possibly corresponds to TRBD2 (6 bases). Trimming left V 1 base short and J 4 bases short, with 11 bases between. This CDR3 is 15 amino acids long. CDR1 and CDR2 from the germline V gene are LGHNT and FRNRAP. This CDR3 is CASGLGPGEYNEQFF. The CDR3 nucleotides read TGTGCTAGTGGTTTGGGCCCGGGGGAATACAATGAGCAGTTCTTC.

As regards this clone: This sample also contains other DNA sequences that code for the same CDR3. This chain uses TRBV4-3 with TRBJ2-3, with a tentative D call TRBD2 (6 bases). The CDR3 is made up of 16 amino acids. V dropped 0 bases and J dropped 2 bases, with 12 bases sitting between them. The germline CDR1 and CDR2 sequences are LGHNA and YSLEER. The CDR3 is CASSQDRGEATDTQYF. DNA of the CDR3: TGCGCCAGCAGCCAAGATCGCGGGGAGGCCACAGATACGCAGTATTTT.

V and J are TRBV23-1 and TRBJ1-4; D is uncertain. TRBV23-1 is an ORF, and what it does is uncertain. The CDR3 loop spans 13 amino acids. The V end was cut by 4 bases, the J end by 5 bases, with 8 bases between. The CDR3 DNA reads TGCGCCAGCAGTCGGGCAGGCAATGAAAAACTGTTTTTT. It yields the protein CASSRAGNEKLFF.